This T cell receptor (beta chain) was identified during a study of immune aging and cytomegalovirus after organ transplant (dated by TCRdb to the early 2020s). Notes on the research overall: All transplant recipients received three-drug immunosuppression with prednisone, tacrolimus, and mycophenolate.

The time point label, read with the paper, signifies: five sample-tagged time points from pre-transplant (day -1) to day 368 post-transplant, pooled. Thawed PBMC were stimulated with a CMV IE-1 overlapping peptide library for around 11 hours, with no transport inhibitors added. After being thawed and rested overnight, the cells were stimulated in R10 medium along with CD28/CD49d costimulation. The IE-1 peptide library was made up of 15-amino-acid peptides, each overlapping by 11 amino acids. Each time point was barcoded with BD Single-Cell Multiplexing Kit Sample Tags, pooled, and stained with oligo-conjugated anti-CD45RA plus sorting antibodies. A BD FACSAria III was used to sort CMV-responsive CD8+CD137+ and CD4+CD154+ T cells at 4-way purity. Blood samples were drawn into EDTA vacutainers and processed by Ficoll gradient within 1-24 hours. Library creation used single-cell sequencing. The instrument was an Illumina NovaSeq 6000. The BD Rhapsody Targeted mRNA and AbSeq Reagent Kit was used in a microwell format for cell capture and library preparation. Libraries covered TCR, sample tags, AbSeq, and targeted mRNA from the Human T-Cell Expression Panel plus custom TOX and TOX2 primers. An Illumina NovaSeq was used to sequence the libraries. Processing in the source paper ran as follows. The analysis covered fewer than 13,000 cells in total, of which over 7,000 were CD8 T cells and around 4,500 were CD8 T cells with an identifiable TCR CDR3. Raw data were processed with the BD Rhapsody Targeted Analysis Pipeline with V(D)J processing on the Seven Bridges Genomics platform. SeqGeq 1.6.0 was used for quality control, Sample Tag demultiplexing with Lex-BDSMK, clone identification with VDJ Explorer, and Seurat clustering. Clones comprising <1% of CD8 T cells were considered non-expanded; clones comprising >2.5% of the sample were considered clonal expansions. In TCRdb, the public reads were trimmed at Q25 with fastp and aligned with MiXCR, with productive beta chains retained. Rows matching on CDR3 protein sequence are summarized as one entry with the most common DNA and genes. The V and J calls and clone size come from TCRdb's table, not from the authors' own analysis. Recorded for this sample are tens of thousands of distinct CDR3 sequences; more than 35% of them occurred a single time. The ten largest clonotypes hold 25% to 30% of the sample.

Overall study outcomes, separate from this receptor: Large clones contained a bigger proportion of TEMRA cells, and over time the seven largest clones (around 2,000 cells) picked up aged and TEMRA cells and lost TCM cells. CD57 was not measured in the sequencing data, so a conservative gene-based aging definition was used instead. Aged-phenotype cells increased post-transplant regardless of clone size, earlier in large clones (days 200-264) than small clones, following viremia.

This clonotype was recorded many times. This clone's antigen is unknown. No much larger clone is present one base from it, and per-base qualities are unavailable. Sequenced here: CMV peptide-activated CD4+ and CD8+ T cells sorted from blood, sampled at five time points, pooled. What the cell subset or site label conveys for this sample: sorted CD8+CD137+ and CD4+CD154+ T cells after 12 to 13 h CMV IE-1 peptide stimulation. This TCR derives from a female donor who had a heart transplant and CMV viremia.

The CDR3 amino acid sequence is: CASSRTGGWEKLFF. The nucleotide sequence reads as follows: TGTGCCAGCAGCCGTACGGGGGGCTGGGAAAAACTGTTTTTT. This chain joins TRBV11-2 to TRBJ1-4; a tentative D call is TRBD1 (6 bases match). CDR1 and CDR2 are read off the germline V gene as SGHAT and FQNNGV. The CDR3 sequence holds 14 residues, the cysteine and phenylalanine included. Left in the record is the CDR3 DNA by itself, 42 bases read in frame from the first base. At the junction V is shortened by 5 bases and J by 8 bases, with 15 bases in between. With all but the CDR3 taken from the reference TRBV11-2 and TRBJ1-4 genes, the full variable domain is: EAGVAQSPRYKIIEKRQSVAFWCNPISGHATLYWYQQILGQGPKLLIQFQNNGVVDDSQLPKDRFSAERLKGVDSTLKIQPAKLEDSAVYLCASSRTGGWEKLFFGSGTQLSVL.